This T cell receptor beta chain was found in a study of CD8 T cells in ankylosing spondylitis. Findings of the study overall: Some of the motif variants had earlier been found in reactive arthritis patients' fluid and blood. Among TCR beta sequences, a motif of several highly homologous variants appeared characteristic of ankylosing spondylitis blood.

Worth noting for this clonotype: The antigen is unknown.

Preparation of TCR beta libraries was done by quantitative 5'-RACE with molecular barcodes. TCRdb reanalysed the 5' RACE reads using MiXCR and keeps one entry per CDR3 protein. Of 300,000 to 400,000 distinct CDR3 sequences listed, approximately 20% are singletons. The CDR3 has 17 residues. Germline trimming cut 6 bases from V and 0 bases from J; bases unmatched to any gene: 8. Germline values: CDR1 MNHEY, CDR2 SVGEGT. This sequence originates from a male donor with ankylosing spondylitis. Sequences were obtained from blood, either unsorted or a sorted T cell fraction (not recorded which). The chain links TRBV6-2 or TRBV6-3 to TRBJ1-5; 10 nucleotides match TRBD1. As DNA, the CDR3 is TGTGCCAGCAGACAGACAGGGGGCCAATATAGCAATCAGCCCCAGCATTTT. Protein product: CASRQTGGQYSNQPQHF.